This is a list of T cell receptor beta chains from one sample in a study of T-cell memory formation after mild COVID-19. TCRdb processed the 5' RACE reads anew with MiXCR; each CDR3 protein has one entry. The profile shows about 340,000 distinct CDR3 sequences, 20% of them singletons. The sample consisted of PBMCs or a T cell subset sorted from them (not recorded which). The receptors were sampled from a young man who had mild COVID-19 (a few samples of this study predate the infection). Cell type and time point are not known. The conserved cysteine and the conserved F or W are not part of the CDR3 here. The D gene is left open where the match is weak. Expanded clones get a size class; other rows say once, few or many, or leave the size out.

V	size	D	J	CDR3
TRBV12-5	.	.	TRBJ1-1	ASGLTQGSRAF
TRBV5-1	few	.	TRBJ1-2	ASSNAQNGYT
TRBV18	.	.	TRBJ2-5	ASSPPGLGIWDETQY
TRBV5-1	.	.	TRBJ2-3	ASEAWPTDTQY
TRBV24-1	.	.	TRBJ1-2	ATRTTGGYT
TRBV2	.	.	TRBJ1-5	ASKVQDQPQH
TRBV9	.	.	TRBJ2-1	ASSVDGRKYNEQF
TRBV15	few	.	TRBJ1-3	ATSRQLAGNTIY
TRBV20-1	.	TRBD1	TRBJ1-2	SASGVEQGALGYT
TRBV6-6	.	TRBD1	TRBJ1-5	ASSPGTGYNQPQH
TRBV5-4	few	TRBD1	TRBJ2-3	ASSLGTATDTQY
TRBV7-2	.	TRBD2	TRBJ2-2	ASSLDWTSVNTGELF
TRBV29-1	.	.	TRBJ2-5	SVDGTAQETQY
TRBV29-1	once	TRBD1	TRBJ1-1	SVGYTGGVPAGTEAF
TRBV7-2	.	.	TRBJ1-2	ASSPQAGTYGYT
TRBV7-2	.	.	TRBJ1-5	ASSLHRPDQPQH
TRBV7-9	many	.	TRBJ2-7	ASSSTGRPYEQY
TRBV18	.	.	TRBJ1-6	ASSSRGYNLH
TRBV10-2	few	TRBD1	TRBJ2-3	ASLTGGADTQY
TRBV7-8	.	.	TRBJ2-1	ASSLAGALEQF
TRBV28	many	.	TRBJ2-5	ASSSAGEIQY
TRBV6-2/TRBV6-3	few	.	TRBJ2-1	ASVPRGGEQF
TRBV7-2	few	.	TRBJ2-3	ASSLDSHTDTQY
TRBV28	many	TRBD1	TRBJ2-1	ASSPGTGDANEQF
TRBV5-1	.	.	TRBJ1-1	ASSRQVEATEAF
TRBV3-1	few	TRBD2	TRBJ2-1	ASSQLGGTSYNEQF
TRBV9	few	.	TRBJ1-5	ASSATYYSNQPQH
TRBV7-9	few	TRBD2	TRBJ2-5	ASSLLLAGIQY
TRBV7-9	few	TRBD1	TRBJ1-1	ASSSLDRGMNTEAF
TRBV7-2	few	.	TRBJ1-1	ASSPRGTGMNTEAF
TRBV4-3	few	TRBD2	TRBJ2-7	ASSYGLGRVYEQY
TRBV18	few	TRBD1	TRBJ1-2	ASSPPTGRGSDSGYT
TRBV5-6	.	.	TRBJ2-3	ASSPMGRRTDTQY
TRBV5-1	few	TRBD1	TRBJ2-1	ASSLAGTGVDNEQF
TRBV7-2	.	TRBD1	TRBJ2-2	ASSLLGTGNTGELF
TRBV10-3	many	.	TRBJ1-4	AISESTRHPWIEKLF
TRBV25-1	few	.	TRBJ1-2	ASSEGGGPSYGYT
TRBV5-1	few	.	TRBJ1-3	ASSLAGARNGNTIY
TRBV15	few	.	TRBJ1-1	ATSRDLRGAF
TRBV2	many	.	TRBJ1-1	ASKIDRLNTEAF
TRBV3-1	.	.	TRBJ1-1	ASSQEGPGAQV
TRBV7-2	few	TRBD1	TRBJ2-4	ASSLDRGKNIQY
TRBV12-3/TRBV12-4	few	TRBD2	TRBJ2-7	ASMRLAGAEQY
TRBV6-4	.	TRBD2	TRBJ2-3	ASDEAGGTDTQY
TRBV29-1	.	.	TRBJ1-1	SVDNGGEAF
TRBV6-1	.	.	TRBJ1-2	ASIRTGYGYT
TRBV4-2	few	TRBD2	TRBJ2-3	ASSHTSGGRGTQY
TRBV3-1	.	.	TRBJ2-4	ASSPGLLSWNIQY
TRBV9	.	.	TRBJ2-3	ASSVGWTPSTTDTQY
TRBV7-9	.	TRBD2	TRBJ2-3	ASSLPPAGDSTDTQY
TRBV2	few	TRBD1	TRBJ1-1	ASRGQYTEAF
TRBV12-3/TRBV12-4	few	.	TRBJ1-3	ASSFLSGNTIY
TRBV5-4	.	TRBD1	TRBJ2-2	ASIPGQGQAGELF